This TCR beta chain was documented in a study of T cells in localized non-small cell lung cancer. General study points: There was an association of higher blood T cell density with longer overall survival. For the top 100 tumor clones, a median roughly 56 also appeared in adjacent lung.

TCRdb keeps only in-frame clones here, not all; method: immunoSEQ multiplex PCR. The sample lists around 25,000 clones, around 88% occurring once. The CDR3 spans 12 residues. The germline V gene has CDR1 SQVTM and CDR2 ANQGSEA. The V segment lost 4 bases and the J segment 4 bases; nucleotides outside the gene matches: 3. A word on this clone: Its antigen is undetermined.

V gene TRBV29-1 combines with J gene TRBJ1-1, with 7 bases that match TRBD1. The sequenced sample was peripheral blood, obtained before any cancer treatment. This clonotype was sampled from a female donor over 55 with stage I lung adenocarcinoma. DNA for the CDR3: TGCAGCGTTGGCTACAGGGGCACTGAAGCTTTCTTT. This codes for CSVGYRGTEAFF.